This is a list of T cell receptor beta chains from one sample in a study of shared clonotypes between healthy human individuals. The method was immunoSEQ multiplex PCR; TCRdb's version includes in-frame clones alone and lacks a portion of them. Among 950,000 to 1,300,000 clones, roughly 75% were seen once, and the ten largest hold roughly 1.5%. Sequencing used memory CD4+ T cells sorted from blood. The receptors come from a man between 18 and 35 years old in good health. Both conserved end residues are part of each CDR3. The order of the fields is J gene, V gene, clone size, D gene, CDR3 protein, CDR3 DNA. D genes are given only for firm matches. Clone size is not always given. Where it is, it says once, few, many or a class for expanded clones.

>TRBJ2-3|TRBV6-6|NA|TRBD2
CASSKGTSGSTDTQYF
TGTGCCAGCAGTAAAGGGACTAGCGGGAGCACAGATACGCAGTATTTT
>TRBJ2-1|TRBV29-1|NA|TRBD1
CSALTGYEQFF
TGCAGCGCACTGACAGGGTATGAGCAGTTCTTC
>TRBJ1-2|TRBV9|NA|NA
CASSATLWGFGQHGGYTF
TGTGCCAGCAGCGCTACCCTTTGGGGATTTGGACAGCATGGGGGCTACACCTTC
>TRBJ1-2|TRBV2|few|NA
CASSEHREDGYTF
TGTGCCAGCAGTGAGCACAGGGAGGATGGCTACACCTTC
>TRBJ2-7|TRBV10-3|NA|TRBD1
CAISDGTGSYEQYF
TGTGCCATCAGTGACGGGACAGGTTCCTACGAGCAGTACTTC
>TRBJ2-3|TRBV13|NA|NA
CASSASDWYADTQYF
TGTGCCAGCAGCGCCTCGGACTGGTATGCAGATACGCAGTATTTT
>TRBJ2-7|TRBV10-2|NA|NA
CASSEIQGSEQYF
TGCGCCAGCAGTGAGATACAGGGATCCGAGCAGTACTTC
>TRBJ1-4|TRBV18|once|TRBD1
CASSGQGREKLFF
TGTGCCAGCTCGGGACAGGGAAGAGAAAAACTGTTTTTT
>TRBJ2-2|TRBV2|few|NA
CASSEDSPRNTGELFF
TGTGCCAGCAGTGAAGACAGCCCCAGGAACACCGGGGAGCTGTTTTTT
>TRBJ1-1|TRBV7-2|few|NA
CASSLGRAVLNTEAFF
TGTGCCAGCAGCTTAGGGAGGGCAGTGCTGAACACTGAAGCTTTCTTT
>TRBJ1-5|TRBV7-8|NA|TRBD1
CASSPTGQGAVRNQPQHF
TGTGCCAGCAGCCCGACTGGACAGGGGGCGGTTCGAAATCAGCCCCAGCATTTT
>TRBJ1-5|TRBV7-2|NA|TRBD1
CASSLEVGGTGNQPQHF
TGTGCCAGCAGCTTAGAGGTGGGGGGGACAGGGAACCAGCCCCAGCATTTT
>TRBJ1-1|TRBV2|NA|TRBD1
CASSGGQVSAEAFF
TGTGCCAGCAGTGGGGGACAGGTATCCGCTGAAGCTTTCTTT
>TRBJ2-5|TRBV7-2|NA|NA
CASSTVGIWKETQYF
TGTGCCAGCAGCACGGTCGGGATCTGGAAAGAGACCCAGTACTTC
>TRBJ2-5|TRBV6-5|NA|TRBD2
CASSTSGGDETQYF
TGTGCCAGCAGTACTAGCGGGGGGGATGAGACCCAGTACTTC
>TRBJ2-5|TRBV5-6|many|NA
CASSLAMDTQYF
TGTGCCAGCAGCTTGGCCATGGATACCCAGTACTTC
>TRBJ1-2|TRBV28|NA|NA
CASSLRVRGGYTF
TGTGCCAGCAGTTTACGGGTCCGGGGTGGCTACACCTTC
>TRBJ2-1|TRBV6-6|NA|NA
CASSYEGSHEQFF
TGTGCCAGCAGTTACGAGGGCAGCCACGAGCAGTTCTTC